These 14 T cell receptor beta chains originate from one sample sequenced in a study of blood T cell repertoires in COVID-19. The table came from immunoSEQ multiplex PCR; TCRdb's copy has only in-frame clones and leaves some out. The sample shows about 190,000 clones, about 88% of them seen only once. Sample: PBMCs or T cells enriched from blood (not recorded which). These receptors were obtained from a woman in her forties in a cohort exposed to, infected with or recovered from COVID-19 (not recorded which).

V is TRBV5-4 and J is TRBJ2-3; perhaps TRBD1 as D (5 bases). Trimming pared 10 bases from V and 2 bases from J, leaving 8 bases between. This CDR3 has 11 residues. The germline gives CDR1 SGHNT, CDR2 YYREEE (reference sequence). As DNA, the CDR3 is TGTGCCCAGGGAAACACAGATACGCAGTATTTT. It translates to CAQGNTDTQYF.

The J gene is TRBJ2-3, the V gene TRBV18; weak D call: TRBD1 (5 bases). The ends were cut back, 5 bases at V and 3 bases at J, with 12 bases in the middle. This CDR3 is 14 amino acids long. Germline V gives CDR1 KGHSH, CDR2 LQKENI. The CDR3 loop is CASSIRDYTDTQYF. CDR3 nucleotides: TGTGCCAGCTCAATCAGGGATTATACAGATACGCAGTATTTT.

The V gene is TRBV24-1, the J gene TRBJ1-1; D unresolved. Per the germline V gene, CDR1 is KGHDR and CDR2 is SFDVKD. V dropped 7 bases and J dropped 1 base, with 12 bases sitting between them. The CDR3 runs 14 residues. For the CDR3, the DNA is TGTGCCACCAGGAGGTTTGAGGCGAACACTGAAGCTTTCTTT. Translation: CATRRFEANTEAFF.

The rearrangement joins TRBV13 to TRBJ2-5, with 7 bases fitting TRBD1. V shed 3 bases and J 5 bases; nucleotides not matched to a gene: 6. The germline gives CDR1 PRHDT, CDR2 FYEKMQ (reference sequence). The CDR3 is 14 residues long. CDR3 amino acids: CASSLRQGRETQYF. The CDR3 DNA reads TGTGCCAGCAGCTTGAGACAGGGAAGGGAGACCCAGTACTTC.

The chain combines TRBV6-2 or TRBV6-3 with TRBJ2-2; 7 nucleotides match TRBD2. Germline CDR1 reads MNHEY; CDR2 reads SVGEGT. V was pared by 5 bases and J by 6 bases, with 6 bases of the junction left unmatched. The CDR3 sequence is 14 residues long. The CDR3 DNA reads TGTGCCAGCAGTCCGCGACTAGCCTCCGGGGAGCTGTTTTTT. Translation gives CASSPRLASGELFF.

The chain combines TRBV19 with TRBJ1-1; the D is unclear. The germline V and J ends were trimmed by 3 bases and 7 bases, with 12 bases remaining between them. CDR1 LNHDA and CDR2 SQIVND come from the germline V gene (reference sequence). The CDR3 runs 13 residues. CDR3 amino acids: CASSMTYTIEAFF. CDR3 nucleotides: TGTGCCAGTAGTATGACATACACCATTGAAGCTTTCTTT.

The chain is built from TRBV7-9 and TRBJ2-5; D uncertain. V shed 1 base and J shed 5 bases, with 11 bases lying between them. The CDR3 totals 14 residues. The germline V gene has CDR1 SEHNR and CDR2 FQNEAQ (reference sequence). The CDR3 bases are TGTGCCAGCAGCTTAGGGAGTGCCGCGGAGACCCAGTACTTC. Translation gives CASSLGSAAETQYF.

This clone showed up just a few times. The chain employs TRBV6-2 or TRBV6-3 and TRBJ2-7; 8 bases match TRBD2. In germline, CDR1 is MNHEY, CDR2 SVGEGT. J lost 2 bases, V lost 2 bases, and 2 bases had no gene match. The CDR3 contains 14 residues. CDR3 loop: CASSYETSAYEQYF. CDR3 nucleotide sequence: TGTGCCAGCAGTTACGAGACTAGCGCCTACGAGCAGTACTTC.

By share, this clone ranks as medium-sized. The chain couples TRBV7-9 to TRBJ2-2; no definite D call. This CDR3 spans 14 amino acids. Germline values: CDR1 SEHNR, CDR2 FQNEAQ (reference sequence). V dropped 2 bases and J dropped 3 bases, with 7 bases sitting between them. DNA of the CDR3: TGTGCCAGCAGCTTACCACTTGACACCGGGGAGCTGTTTTTT. The encoded protein is CASSLPLDTGELFF.

The chain is built from TRBV7-2 and TRBJ1-2; the D is unclear. The V and J ends lost 2 bases and 4 bases respectively, with 8 bases between them. Germline V gene lookup returns CDR1 SGHTA and CDR2 FQGNSA. The CDR3 extends over 13 amino acids. The CDR3 reads CASSLFSFYGYTF. In DNA form, the CDR3 reads TGTGCCAGCAGCTTATTCTCCTTCTATGGCTACACCTTC.

This rearrangement joins TRBV7-2 to TRBJ2-7; D is perhaps TRBD2 (6 bases). This CDR3 has 15 amino acids. Trimming stripped 1 base from V and 2 bases from J, with 12 bases between. CDR1 is SGHTA and CDR2 is FQGNSA in the germline V gene. CDR3 sequence reads: CASSLGASEAYEQYF. CDR3 sequence (DNA): TGTGCCAGCAGCTTAGGGGCTAGCGAGGCCTACGAGCAGTACTTC.

This clone was seen a few times. The CDR3 spells CASSAVAGGWDEQFF. DNA for the CDR3: TGTGCCAGTAGCGCTGTAGCGGGGGGATGGGATGAGCAGTTCTTC. The chain combines TRBV19 with TRBJ2-1; 10 positions agree with TRBD2. Germline V gives CDR1 LNHDA, CDR2 SQIVND (reference sequence). The CDR3 is made up of 15 amino acids. J was trimmed by 8 bases and V by 6 bases; bases with no gene match: 10.

V and J are TRBV14 and TRBJ2-5; D might be TRBD2 (5 bases). The ends were cut back, 0 bases at V and 4 bases at J, with 18 bases in the middle. This CDR3 spans 17 amino acids. Germline loops: CDR1 SGHDN, CDR2 FVKESK. CDR3 residues: CASSQDLEGRSPETQYF. CDR3 DNA sequence: TGTGCCAGCAGCCAAGATCTTGAGGGCCGTAGCCCAGAGACCCAGTACTTC.

In this sample, this clone turned up many times. The chain links TRBV15 to TRBJ2-7, with 9 positions matching TRBD1. This CDR3 has 16 residues. V lost 3 bases to trimming and J lost 5 bases; unmatched junction nucleotides: 11. Germline V gene lookup returns CDR1 LNHNV and CDR2 YYDKDF (reference sequence). The CDR3 reads CATSSETGTGFHEQYF. The DNA for the CDR3 is TGTGCCACCAGCAGTGAAACCGGGACAGGGTTCCACGAGCAGTACTTC.